These 16 T cell receptor beta chains were sequenced from one sample in a study of blood T cell repertoires in COVID-19. The table came from immunoSEQ multiplex PCR; TCRdb's copy has only in-frame clones and leaves some out. The table includes 150,000 to 200,000 clones, 80% to 85% detected once. Specimen: peripheral blood. These receptors originate from a woman in her twenties or thirties with acute or convalescent COVID-19.

The chain joins TRBV27 to TRBJ2-5; TRBD1 aligns across 8 bases. The germline V gene has CDR1 MNHEY and CDR2 SMNVEV (reference sequence). Trimming at V came to 5 bases and at J to 4 bases, leaving 9 bases not matched to a gene. The CDR3 spans 15 residues. The CDR3 sequence: CASSVWTGNGETQYF. The CDR3 coding sequence is TGTGCCAGCAGTGTATGGACAGGGAACGGAGAGACCCAGTACTTC.

The chain couples TRBV12-3 or TRBV12-4 to TRBJ2-7; D ambiguous. V gave up 3 bases and J gave up 2 bases, with 8 bases separating them. The CDR3 spans 13 residues. The CDR3 loop is CASSFAPAYEQYF. CDR3 bases: TGTGCCAGCAGTTTTGCCCCGGCCTACGAGCAGTACTTC.

V gene TRBV9 combines with J gene TRBJ2-1; 7 positions match TRBD2. Germline loops: CDR1 SGDLS, CDR2 YYNGEE. Trimming cost V 3 bases and J 4 bases; bases outside gene matches: 10. There are 16 residues in the CDR3. The CDR3 protein is CASSAAPAGWYNEQFF. In DNA, the CDR3 is TGTGCCAGCAGCGCAGCACCAGCGGGATGGTACAATGAGCAGTTCTTC.

V and J are TRBV5-4 and TRBJ2-7; 7 bases line up with TRBD1. The germline V gene encodes CDR1 SGHNT and CDR2 YYREEE (reference sequence). The CDR3 is 14 amino acids. V dropped 0 bases and J dropped 3; count of bases not matched to a gene: 3. The CDR3 DNA is TGTGCCAGCAGCTTGGGACAGGGTAGCTACGAGCAGTACTTC. Protein product: CASSLGQGSYEQYF.

A few counts support this clone. The chain combines TRBV28 with TRBJ2-1, with D perhaps TRBD1 (6 bases). V was clipped by 2 bases and J by 2 bases, with 10 bases between them. CDR1 and CDR2 from the germline V gene are MDHEN and SYDVKM. The length of the CDR3 is 15 residues. The DNA of the CDR3 is TGTGCCAGCAGTTTACCAGGGGACGCCTACAATGAGCAGTTCTTC. Its protein is CASSLPGDAYNEQFF.

This clone was seen ten or more times. At the DNA level, this CDR3 is encoded by other sequences in the same sample as well. This rearrangement joins TRBV3-1 (or the pseudogene TRBV3-2) to TRBJ1-2, with 11 bases matching TRBD1. Germline V lookup: CDR1 LGHDT, CDR2 YNNKEL (reference sequence). V was clipped by 1 base and J by 8 bases; unmatched bases: 9. The CDR3 is made up of 16 amino acids. The CDR3 DNA sequence: TGTGCCAGCAGCCAAGTATTCCCCGGACAGGGGGCCGGCTACACCTTC. Residues: CASSQVFPGQGAGYTF.

The chain couples TRBV9 to TRBJ1-2; D uncertain. CDR3 length: 14 residues. The germline CDR1 and CDR2 sequences are SGDLS and YYNGEE. Trimming shortened V by 3 bases and J by 3 bases, and 12 bases separated the two germline ends. The CDR3 DNA reads as TGTGCCAGCAGCGCCCATCCGTCGGACTATGGCTACACCTTC. The encoded protein is CASSAHPSDYGYTF.

V and J are TRBV5-1 and TRBJ1-1, with D uncertain. The CDR3 has 11 residues. Trimming stripped 0 bases from V and 6 bases from J, with 3 bases between. Germline lookup yields CDR1 SGHRS and CDR2 YFSETQ. DNA of the CDR3: TGCGCCAGCAGCTTGGCAGCTGAAGCTTTCTTT. Protein: CASSLAAEAFF.

This sequence joins TRBV29-1 and TRBJ1-2; no reliable D call. Germline CDR1 SQVTM, CDR2 ANQGSEA. Trimming left V 6 bases short and J 0 bases short, with 14 bases between. The CDR3 is made up of 14 amino acids. CDR3 bases: TGCAGCGTCGGGAGAGAGGGAGCTAACTATGGCTACACCTTC. Translated: CSVGREGANYGYTF. Based on the CDR3 plus reference TRBV29-1 and TRBJ1-2, the full variable domain is SAVISQKPSRDICQRGTSLTIQCQVDSQVTMMFWYRQQPGQSLTLIATANQGSEATYESGFVIDKFPISRPNLTFSTLTVSNMSPEDSSIYLCSVGREGANYGYTFGSGTRLTVV.

The chain recombines TRBV2 with TRBJ2-3, with a tentative D call TRBD1 (6 bases). This CDR3 is built from 13 residues. Looked up from germline, CDR1 is SNHLY and CDR2 is FYNNEI. Between the trimmed V and J ends, which lost 6 bases and 3 bases, there was a span of 10 bases. The CDR3 reads CASRGRGTDTQYF. CDR3 nucleotides: TGTGCCAGCAGGGGCAGGGGAACAGATACGCAGTATTTT.

The V call is TRBV14, the J call TRBJ2-7; TRBD1 aligns across 7 bases. CDR1 and CDR2 from the germline V gene are SGHDN and FVKESK. Trimming removed 1 base from V and 0 bases from J; junction bases left unmatched: 0. The CDR3 covers 14 residues. The CDR3 loop reads CASSQGDSSYEQYF. The CDR3 DNA reads as TGTGCCAGCAGCCAAGGGGACAGCTCCTACGAGCAGTACTTC.

V gene TRBV7-2 combines with J gene TRBJ1-5; D gene uncertain. This CDR3 has 15 residues. The germline V gene encodes CDR1 SGHTA and CDR2 FQGNSA. Deletions cut 1 base from V and 4 bases from J, with 11 bases between. CDR3 DNA sequence: TGTGCCAGCAGCTTAGGTCGAGCGGGTAATCAGCCCCAGCATTTT. Translated: CASSLGRAGNQPQHF.

This CDR3 is CASSHTSGSYEQYF. The CDR3 DNA reads TGCGCCAGCAGCCATACTAGCGGATCCTACGAGCAGTACTTC. J is TRBJ2-7 and V is TRBV4-1; TRBD2 agrees at 8 bases. This CDR3 spans 14 amino acids. Germline CDR1 MGHRA, CDR2 YSYEKL. Trimming cost V 3 bases and J 1 base; bases outside gene matches: 2.

The V call is TRBV5-4, the J call TRBJ2-5, with TRBD2 matching over 14 bases. Germline V gives CDR1 SGHNT, CDR2 YYREEE (reference sequence). V was pared by 4 bases and J by 4 bases, with 3 bases of the junction left unmatched. This CDR3 is built from 15 residues. CDR3 sequence: CASSTTSGRGETQYF. CDR3 in DNA: TGTGCCAGCAGCACGACTAGCGGGAGGGGAGAGACCCAGTACTTC.

The rearrangement uses TRBV2 and TRBJ2-4; 12 bases align to TRBD2. Unmatched junction bases numbered 9, after V lost 4 bases and J lost 8 bases. This CDR3 is built from 16 residues. Germline V gene data show CDR1 as SNHLY and CDR2 as FYNNEI. The DNA for the CDR3 is TGTGCCAGCAGTGTGACTAGCGGGGGCCTTTGGGACATTCAGTACTTC. Translating gives CASSVTSGGLWDIQYF.

This clone has only a few counts. The rearrangement uses TRBV5-1 and TRBJ2-1; tentatively, D is TRBD2 (6 bases). V was shortened by 0 bases and J by 0 bases, with 10 bases between the two germline ends. Germline V lookup: CDR1 SGHRS, CDR2 YFSETQ. This CDR3 spans 16 amino acids. CDR3 DNA: TGCGCCAGCAGCTTGGTGGGGGGACGCTCCTACAATGAGCAGTTCTTC. It translates to CASSLVGGRSYNEQFF.